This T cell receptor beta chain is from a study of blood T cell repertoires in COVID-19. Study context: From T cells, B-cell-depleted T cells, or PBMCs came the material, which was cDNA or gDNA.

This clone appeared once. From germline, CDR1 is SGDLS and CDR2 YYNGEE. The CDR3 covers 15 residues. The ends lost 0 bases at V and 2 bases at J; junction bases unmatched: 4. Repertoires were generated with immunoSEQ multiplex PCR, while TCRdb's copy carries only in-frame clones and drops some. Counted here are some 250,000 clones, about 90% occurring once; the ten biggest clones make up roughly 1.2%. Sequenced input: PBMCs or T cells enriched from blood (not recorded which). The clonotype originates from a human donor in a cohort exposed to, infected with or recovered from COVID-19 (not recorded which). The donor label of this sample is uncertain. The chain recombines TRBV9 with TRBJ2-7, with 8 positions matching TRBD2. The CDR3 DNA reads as TGTGCCAGCAGCGTAGCAAGCGGGGGAACCTACGAGCAGTACTTC. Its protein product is CASSVASGGTYEQYF.